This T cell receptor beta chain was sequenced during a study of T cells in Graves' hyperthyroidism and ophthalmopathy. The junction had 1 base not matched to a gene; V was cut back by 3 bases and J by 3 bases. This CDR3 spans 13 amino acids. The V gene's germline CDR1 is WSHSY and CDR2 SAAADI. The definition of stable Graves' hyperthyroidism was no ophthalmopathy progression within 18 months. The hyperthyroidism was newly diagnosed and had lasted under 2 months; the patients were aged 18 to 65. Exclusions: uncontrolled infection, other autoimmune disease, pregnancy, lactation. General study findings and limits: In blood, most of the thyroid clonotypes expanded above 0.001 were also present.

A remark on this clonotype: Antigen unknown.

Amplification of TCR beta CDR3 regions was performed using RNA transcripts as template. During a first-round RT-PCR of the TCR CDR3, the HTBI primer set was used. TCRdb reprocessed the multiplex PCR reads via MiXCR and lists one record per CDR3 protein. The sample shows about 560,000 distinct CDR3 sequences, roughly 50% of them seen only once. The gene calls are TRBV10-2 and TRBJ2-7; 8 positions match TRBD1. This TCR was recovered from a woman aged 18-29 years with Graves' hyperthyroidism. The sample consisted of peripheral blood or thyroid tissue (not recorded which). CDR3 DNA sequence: TGCGCCAGCAGTGAAGGGACAGGCTACGAGCAGTACTTC. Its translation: CASSEGTGYEQYF.